This entry lists 5 T cell receptor beta chains sequenced from one sample in a study of CD8+ T cells in alopecia areata. Following extraction, RNA underwent reverse transcription to cDNA, which served as the sequencing template. Profiled with immunoSEQ multiplex PCR; TCRdb holds only in-frame clones, not every one. This sample carries some 120,000 clones, around 60% of them seen once, and the ten largest clones take 3.5% to 5%. The sample here was CD4+ T cells sorted from blood, taken at week 0. Receptors were obtained from a human donor with alopecia areata.

The CDR3 here is CASSSQGGTGETQYF. The CDR3 DNA is TGCGCCAGCAGCTCCCAGGGGGGGACCGGAGAGACCCAGTACTTC. The rearrangement uses TRBV5-1 and TRBJ2-5; D may correspond to TRBD1 or TRBD2 (7 bases each). Germline CDR1 reads SGHRS; CDR2 reads YFSETQ. This CDR3 contains 15 residues. V was clipped by 3 bases and J by 4 bases, with 16 bases between them. Full variable domain (outside the CDR3, taken from reference TRBV5-1 and TRBJ2-5): KAGVTQTPRYLIKTRGQQVTLSCSPISGHRSVSWYQQTPGQGLQFLFEYFSETQRNKGNFPGRFSGRQFSNSRSEMNVSTLELGDSALYLCASSSQGGTGETQYFGPGTRLLVL.

The chain uses TRBV15 and TRBJ2-5; unclear D gene. This CDR3 spans 14 amino acids. Trimming left V 1 base short and J 0 bases short, with 6 bases between. Germline V gene data show CDR1 as LNHNV and CDR2 as YYDKDF (reference sequence). DNA of the CDR3: TGTGCCACCAGCAGAGGTCGAGACCAAGAGACCCAGTACTTC. Protein: CATSRGRDQETQYF.

This clone has only a few counts. The chain joins TRBV2 to TRBJ2-1; 8 bases map to TRBD1. The CDR3 is 15 amino acids. Germline V CDR1 and CDR2: SNHLY, FYNNEI. With V trimmed by 6 bases and J by 7 bases, 11 bases remained unmatched. This CDR3 is CASRLYGQGQNEQFF. DNA for the CDR3: TGTGCCAGCAGGTTGTACGGACAGGGCCAAAATGAGCAGTTCTTC.

J is TRBJ1-1 and V is TRBV7-9, with TRBD1 as a possible D gene (6 bases). The ends were cut back, 2 bases at V and 4 bases at J, with 8 bases in the middle. CDR1 and CDR2 from the germline V gene are SEHNR and FQNEAQ (reference sequence). This CDR3 is built from 13 residues. The CDR3 DNA is TGTGCCAGCAGCTTAAAGGGGGGCACTGAAGCTTTCTTT. Protein: CASSLKGGTEAFF.

The rearrangement links TRBV6-5 to TRBJ1-6; 9 bases are shared with TRBD1. The germline gives CDR1 MNHEY, CDR2 SVGAGI. Trimming took 4 bases from V and 10 from J; bases not matched to a gene: 5. CDR3 size: 14 residues. The CDR3 DNA follows: TGTGCCAGCAGTTTGGACAGGGGAGCCTCACCCCTCCACTTT. It encodes CASSLDRGASPLHF.